A selection of T cell receptor beta chains follows, all from one sample in a study of control samples from healthy donors and cancer patients. Some clones are missing from TCRdb's copy, which holds only in-frame ones; the method was immunoSEQ multiplex PCR. Among about 48,000 clones listed, approximately 93% were seen once. Sequenced: PBMCs. The receptors derive from a woman between 45 and 65 years old with head and neck cancer. CDR3s include the opening cysteine and the closing phenylalanine or tryptophan. Fields, in order: CDR3 protein, J gene, V gene.

cdr3_aa: CASSSYGGGPDTQYF
j_call: TRBJ2-3
v_call: TRBV5-1

cdr3_aa: CASSRLAGRNTGELFF
j_call: TRBJ2-2
v_call: TRBV28

cdr3_aa: CATSEDRVPPQGQFF
j_call: TRBJ2-1
v_call: TRBV24-1

cdr3_aa: CATSGGQGPLRETQYF
j_call: TRBJ2-5
v_call: TRBV24-1

cdr3_aa: CASRGQGLTNYGYTF
j_call: TRBJ1-2
v_call: TRBV25-1

cdr3_aa: CASSPQRGEQFF
j_call: TRBJ2-1
v_call: TRBV27

cdr3_aa: CASSIDGYNEQFF
j_call: TRBJ2-1
v_call: TRBV19

cdr3_aa: CASSGWAGELFF
j_call: TRBJ2-2
v_call: TRBV2

cdr3_aa: CASEGSSYEQYF
j_call: TRBJ2-7
v_call: TRBV19

cdr3_aa: CASSYGERLSGELFF
j_call: TRBJ2-2
v_call: TRBV6-5

cdr3_aa: CAWSIPQGNGANVLTF
j_call: TRBJ2-6
v_call: TRBV30

cdr3_aa: CAWSAGQGANTEAFF
j_call: TRBJ1-1
v_call: TRBV30

cdr3_aa: CATSDLEGTDTQYF
j_call: TRBJ2-3
v_call: TRBV24-1

cdr3_aa: CASSQEAAGGHNEQFF
j_call: TRBJ2-1
v_call: TRBV5-1

cdr3_aa: CASSPQLRFRDRGNEQYF
j_call: TRBJ2-7
v_call: TRBV6-6

cdr3_aa: CASSPSGTETGELFF
j_call: TRBJ2-2
v_call: TRBV4-1

cdr3_aa: CASSDRSYNSPLHF
j_call: TRBJ1-6
v_call: TRBV9

cdr3_aa: CASRPDSSYEQYF
j_call: TRBJ2-7
v_call: TRBV12-3/TRBV12-4

cdr3_aa: CASSSNAPDTQYF
j_call: TRBJ2-3
v_call: TRBV2

cdr3_aa: CASSLSGRASPLHF
j_call: TRBJ1-6
v_call: TRBV27

cdr3_aa: CASSRGYQPQHF
j_call: TRBJ1-5
v_call: TRBV6-2/TRBV6-3

cdr3_aa: CASSPSARGLYGYTF
j_call: TRBJ1-2
v_call: TRBV11-2

cdr3_aa: CASSLGTSGIYHTGELFF
j_call: TRBJ2-2
v_call: TRBV7-9

cdr3_aa: CASSFLRTDYGYTF
j_call: TRBJ1-2
v_call: TRBV28

cdr3_aa: CASTLSWNQPQHF
j_call: TRBJ1-5
v_call: TRBV2

cdr3_aa: CASSLGQVEKLFF
j_call: TRBJ1-4
v_call: TRBV3-1/TRBV3-2

cdr3_aa: CASSHGTRGETQYF
j_call: TRBJ2-5
v_call: TRBV7-9

cdr3_aa: CASSPQGANEQYF
j_call: TRBJ2-7
v_call: TRBV19

cdr3_aa: CAISESGGYGYTF
j_call: TRBJ1-2
v_call: TRBV10-3

cdr3_aa: CAWRPARQGNTEAFF
j_call: TRBJ1-1
v_call: TRBV30

cdr3_aa: CASRRGIVETQYF
j_call: TRBJ2-5
v_call: TRBV28

cdr3_aa: CASSFRSGERGHEQYF
j_call: TRBJ2-7
v_call: TRBV27

cdr3_aa: CASTPREGADTQYF
j_call: TRBJ2-3
v_call: TRBV7-8

cdr3_aa: CASRSGREHEQFF
j_call: TRBJ2-1
v_call: TRBV9

cdr3_aa: CASSEGTTYNSPLHF
j_call: TRBJ1-6
v_call: TRBV6-4

cdr3_aa: CAIRLPRQEGMETQYF
j_call: TRBJ2-5
v_call: TRBV10-3

cdr3_aa: CSVVGTSGRLGQETQYF
j_call: TRBJ2-5
v_call: TRBV29-1

cdr3_aa: CAGGQGANTIYF
j_call: TRBJ1-3
v_call: TRBV2

cdr3_aa: CASSRPKGYNEQFF
j_call: TRBJ2-1
v_call: TRBV7-6

cdr3_aa: CASSDAGDYTGELFF
j_call: TRBJ2-2
v_call: TRBV25-1

cdr3_aa: CASSQGRNTEAFF
j_call: TRBJ1-1
v_call: TRBV18

cdr3_aa: CASTSGDIGYEQYF
j_call: TRBJ2-7
v_call: TRBV5-1

cdr3_aa: CASSFGGYQETQYF
j_call: TRBJ2-5
v_call: TRBV11-1

cdr3_aa: CAWSMGTSGDLNEQFF
j_call: TRBJ2-1
v_call: TRBV30

cdr3_aa: CASSQALQRGAGETQYF
j_call: TRBJ2-5
v_call: TRBV3-1/TRBV3-2